A selection of T cell receptor beta chains follows, all from one sample in a study of blood T cells in healthy people across ages. TCRdb called the 5' RACE reads again in MiXCR, with one record for every CDR3 protein. The table shows 980,000 or so distinct CDR3 sequences, with 45% to 50% occurring only once. The sample consisted of blood. These receptor sequences come from a man aged 25-45 years in good health. The CDR3 runs from the conserved cysteine through the conserved F or W. D genes are given only for firm matches. Clone size, where shown, is once, few, many, or a class for clones that have expanded.

.,TRBJ2-1,.,13,TRBV7-9,TGTGCCAGCAGCCCTACTGGGAGCCATGAGCAGTTCTTC,CASSPTGSHEQFF
TRBD2,TRBJ2-1,.,14,TRBV6-2/TRBV6-3,TGTGCCAGCGGAAGACGAGCGGGGAACAATGAGCAGTTCTTC,CASGRRAGNNEQFF
TRBD1,TRBJ1-1,few,15,TRBV18,TGTGCCAGCTCACCAACGACAGGGGGTTTCACTGAAGCTTTCTTT,CASSPTTGGFTEAFF
.,TRBJ1-5,few,14,TRBV6-5,TGTGCCAGCAGTTACGCTTGGGGCAATCAGCCCCAGCATTTT,CASSYAWGNQPQHF
.,TRBJ2-7,few,15,TRBV4-2,TGTGCCAGCAGCCAAGATACGGGCAGGGAATACGAGCAGTACTTC,CASSQDTGREYEQYF
.,TRBJ1-2,.,13,TRBV7-9,TGTGCCAGCAGCCCATTCGGGGACTATGGCTACACCTTC,CASSPFGDYGYTF
.,TRBJ2-1,few,17,TRBV6-5,TGTGCCAGCAGTTACTCGAAGAGAGGGGTTGGAGTGGGTGAGCAGTTCTTC,CASSYSKRGVGVGEQFF
TRBD2,TRBJ2-1,.,15,TRBV15,TGTGCCACCAGCACCGGACTAGCGGTGGGGGATGAGCAGTTCTTC,CATSTGLAVGDEQFF
TRBD2,TRBJ2-7,.,15,TRBV27,TGTGCCAGCAGCCCCGGGACTAGCGGGGGAAACGAGCAGTACTTC,CASSPGTSGGNEQYF
TRBD1,TRBJ2-4,.,13,TRBV6-2/TRBV6-3,TGTGCCAGCAGTTGGGACAGTTTAAACATTCAGTACTTC,CASSWDSLNIQYF
TRBD2,TRBJ2-3,.,13,TRBV20-1,TGCAGCGCACTAGCGGAGGACACAGATACGCAGTATTTT,CSALAEDTDTQYF
TRBD1,TRBJ2-3,.,14,TRBV7-9,TGTGCCGGCAGCCACCGGGACAGGGGGGATACGCAGTATTTT,CAGSHRDRGDTQYF
.,TRBJ1-2,.,12,TRBV24-1,TGTGCCACCGCTGAAGCTAACTATGGCTACACCTTC,CATAEANYGYTF
TRBD1,TRBJ1-1,few,10,TRBV29-1,TGCAGCGCCGGGGACAGAGAAGCTTTCTTT,CSAGDREAFF